This T cell receptor (beta chain) was retrieved from a study of glioma-infiltrating T cells. Study-wide background: Samples included WHO grade II oligodendrogliomas or astrocytomas and initial-diagnosis grade IV glioblastomas.

The CDR3 is 16 residues long. Germline V gene lookup returns CDR1 KGHDR and CDR2 SFDVKD. V lost 4 bases to trimming and J lost 1 base, with 13 bases between them. Amplification of TCR alpha and beta CDR3 regions from RNA used iRepertoire nested multiplex PCR. For one-step reverse transcription and amplification, 100-400 ng of tissue mRNA or PBMC total RNA was used. A single record per CDR3 protein comes from TCRdb applying MiXCR to the multiplex PCR reads. The sample holds about 410,000 distinct CDR3 sequences, roughly two fifths seen once. V is TRBV24-1 and J is TRBJ2-1; tentative D call: TRBD1 (6 bases). This receptor was identified in a human donor with low-grade glioma or glioblastoma, undergoing nonglioma brain surgery, or in good health (not recorded which). The specimen sequenced was glioma tissue, nonneoplastic brain tissue, or PBMCs (not recorded which). CDR3 coding DNA: TGTGCCACCAGTGACCCCACCGGACAGTCCTACAATGAGCAGTTCTTC. Its translation: CATSDPTGQSYNEQFF.